These 8 T cell receptor beta chains originate from one sample sequenced in a study of control samples from healthy donors and cancer patients. Libraries were prepared by immunoSEQ multiplex PCR; TCRdb keeps only in-frame clonotypes and omits some of them. Of some 160,000 clones listed, 92% are singletons. Source material: blood. The receptors derive from a young woman in good health.

This clone came up once. This chain connects TRBV28 to TRBJ1-6, with unresolved D. There are 12 residues in the CDR3. The V and J ends lost 5 bases and 14 bases respectively, with 13 bases between them. CDR1 is MDHEN, CDR2 SYDVKM, per germline. CDR3 in DNA: TGTGCCAGCAGTCCCGGGCCAACGTCCCTCCACTTT. Residues: CASSPGPTSLHF.

V is TRBV19 and J is TRBJ2-1; D unclear. The CDR3 is 14 amino acids. The germline CDR1 and CDR2 sequences are LNHDA and SQIVND (reference sequence). The V end lost 2 bases, the J end lost 5 bases, and 10 bases lay between the germline ends. The CDR3 spells CASSISGTHNEQFF. CDR3 sequence (DNA): TGTGCCAGTAGTATATCTGGTACGCACAATGAGCAGTTCTTC.

The rearrangement joins TRBV6-6 to TRBJ1-3; D ambiguous. The germline V and J ends were trimmed by 6 bases and 6 bases, with 9 bases remaining between them. The CDR3 spans 12 residues. Germline V CDR1 and CDR2: MNHNY, SVGAGI (reference sequence). The CDR3 DNA is TGTGCCAGCAGAATGGAGGCAAACACCATATATTTT. Translating it yields CASRMEANTIYF.

This chain links TRBV11-2 with TRBJ2-3, with unresolved D. Germline V CDR1 and CDR2: SGHAT, FQNNGV. CDR3 size: 13 residues. The germline V and J ends were trimmed by 5 bases and 0 bases, with 6 bases remaining between them. As DNA, the CDR3 is TGTGCCAGCAGCCCGACTAGCACAGATACGCAGTATTTT. It yields the protein CASSPTSTDTQYF.

The rearrangement joins TRBV29-1 to TRBJ1-2, with D tentatively TRBD1 (5 bases). The germline V gene has CDR1 SQVTM and CDR2 ANQGSEA. The CDR3 runs to 16 residues. Between the trimmed V and J ends, which lost 1 base and 3 bases, there was a span of 18 bases. CDR3 sequence reads: CSVEGATTRGDYGYTF. The CDR3 DNA follows: TGCAGCGTTGAAGGTGCTACGACGCGGGGGGACTATGGCTACACCTTC. The variable domain in full, with the rest retrieved from reference TRBV29-1 and TRBJ1-2, is SAVISQKPSRDICQRGTSLTIQCQVDSQVTMMFWYRQQPGQSLTLIATANQGSEATYESGFVIDKFPISRPNLTFSTLTVSNMSPEDSSIYLCSVEGATTRGDYGYTFGSGTRLTVV.

The rearrangement joins TRBV10-3 to TRBJ2-1, with TRBD2 matching over 10 bases. With V trimmed by 4 bases and J by 4 bases, 10 bases remained unmatched. The V gene's germline CDR1 is ENHRY and CDR2 SYGVKD. The CDR3 consists of 17 residues. CDR3: CAISVPPGLATYNEQFF. The CDR3 DNA reads TGTGCCATCAGTGTCCCTCCGGGACTAGCGACATACAATGAGCAGTTCTTC.

The chain joins TRBV5-8 to TRBJ2-1; 7 bases fit TRBD2. V was clipped by 0 bases and J by 4 bases; unmatched bases: 4. The CDR3 extends over 15 amino acids. Germline assignment: CDR1 SGHTS and CDR2 YDEGEE. DNA for the CDR3: TGTGCCAGCAGCTTGGGGCTAGCGGAGTACAATGAGCAGTTCTTC. This codes for CASSLGLAEYNEQFF. The full variable domain, rest sourced from reference TRBV5-8 and TRBJ2-1, is EAGVTQSPTHLIKTRGQQATLRCSPISGHTSVYWYQQALGLGLQFLLWYDEGEERNRGNFPPRFSGRQFPNYSSELNVNALELEDSALYLCASSLGLAEYNEQFFGPGTRLTVL.

This clone was picked up one time. This chain joins TRBV2 and TRBJ2-7; 16 bases fit TRBD2. J lost 1 base, V lost 8 bases, and 8 bases had no gene match. CDR3 length: 17 residues. Germline V gene lookup returns CDR1 SNHLY and CDR2 FYNNEI. CDR3 DNA: TGTGCCAGCTTCCCCGGGACTAGCGGGAGGGGGTCCTACGAGCAGTACTTC. Its protein is CASFPGTSGRGSYEQYF.